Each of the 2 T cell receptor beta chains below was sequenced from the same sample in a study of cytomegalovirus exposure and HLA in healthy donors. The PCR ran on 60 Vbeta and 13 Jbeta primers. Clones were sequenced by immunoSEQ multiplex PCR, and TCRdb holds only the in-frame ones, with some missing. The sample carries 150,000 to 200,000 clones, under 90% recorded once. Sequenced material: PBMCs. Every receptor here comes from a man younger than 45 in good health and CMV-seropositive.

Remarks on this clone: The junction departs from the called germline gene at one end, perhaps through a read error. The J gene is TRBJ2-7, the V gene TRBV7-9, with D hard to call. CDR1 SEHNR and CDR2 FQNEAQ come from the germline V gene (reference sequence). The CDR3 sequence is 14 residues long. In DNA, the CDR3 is TGTTCCAGCAGCTCGGTCGGAACCGCTAGCGAGCAGTACTTC. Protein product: CSSSSVGTASEQYF.

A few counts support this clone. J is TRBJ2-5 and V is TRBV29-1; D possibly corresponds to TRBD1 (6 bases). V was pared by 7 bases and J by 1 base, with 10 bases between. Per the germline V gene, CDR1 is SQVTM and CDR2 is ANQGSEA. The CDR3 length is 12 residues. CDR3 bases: TGCAGCGCTGGGACATCCCAAGAGACCCAGTACTTC. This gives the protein CSAGTSQETQYF.